This T cell receptor beta chain was obtained from a study of cytomegalovirus exposure and HLA in healthy donors. Both 60 Vbeta primers and 13 Jbeta primers went into the PCR. Repertoires were generated with immunoSEQ multiplex PCR, while TCRdb's copy carries only in-frame clones and drops some. The repertoire holds 150,000 to 200,000 clones, with around 84% as singletons. Study findings and constraints: Using the classifier, cytomegalovirus status was reportedly diagnosed with high specificity and sensitivity.

CDR3 length: 16 amino acids. Germline-derived CDR1 and CDR2 are MNHEY and SVGAGI. V was shortened by 0 bases and J by 2 bases, with 11 bases between the two germline ends. With regard to this clone: Its specificity is unknown.

This sequence originates from a male donor in good health and CMV-seropositive. Source material: PBMCs. The V gene is TRBV6-5, the J gene TRBJ2-1, with D unclear. In nucleotides, the CDR3 is TGTGCCAGCAGTTACTCCGTTGATGGCCCCTACAATGAGCAGTTCTTC. Protein product: CASSYSVDGPYNEQFF.